What follows describes a single T cell receptor (beta chain). Its specificity is not known. Other nucleotide sequences in the sample specify the same CDR3. The data are from a study of radiotherapy plus CTLA-4 blockade in lung cancer. With ipilimumab providing CTLA-4 blockade, focal radiation was administered to patients who had chemo-refractory metastatic non-small-cell lung cancer. CDR1 and CDR2 from the germline V gene are LNHNV and YYDKDF (reference sequence). The CDR3 length is 14 residues. J was trimmed by 5 bases and V by 3 bases; bases with no gene match: 7. The study's findings and limits: Following radiotherapy plus ipilimumab, tumor-derived TCR clones expanded in the blood. It was early blood T cell clone dynamics, with interferon-beta, that reportedly best predicted response.

Here immunoSEQ multiplex PCR was the method, and the copy in TCRdb shows in-frame clones only, minus some. The table has tens of thousands of clones, around 68% seen once. The sample was peripheral blood, taken from a patient treated with radiotherapy plus ipilimumab. V gene TRBV15 combines with J gene TRBJ2-7, with 7 bases lining up with TRBD2. This receptor was taken from a human donor with non-small cell lung cancer whose response to radiotherapy plus ipilimumab could not be evaluated. CDR3 region: CATSSGEGPDEQYF. DNA of the CDR3: TGTGCCACCAGCAGCGGGGAGGGCCCGGACGAGCAGTACTTC.